The next 25 T cell receptor beta chains were all read from a single sample in a study of CD8 T cells in Susac syndrome. After extraction with the RNeasy kit, roughly 0.5 to 1 ug of the RNA was reverse transcribed using random hexamers. Via MiXCR, TCRdb re-called the immunoSEQ multiplex PCR reads, giving one row per CDR3 protein. The sample shows more than 100,000 distinct CDR3 sequences, over 80% of them seen only once. The sequenced material came from CD8+ T cells from PBMCs. Receptors originate from a human donor with multiple sclerosis.

The rearrangement uses TRBV24-1 and TRBJ1-5; D unclear. The CDR3 extends over 14 amino acids. CDR1 is KGHDR and CDR2 is SFDVKD in the germline V gene. Trimming removed 10 bases at V and 2 bases at J, with 14 bases between. The CDR3 sequence is CATVPRARNQPQHF. The CDR3 DNA is TGTGCCACGGTCCCTAGGGCGCGCAATCAGCCCCAGCATTTT.

The J gene is TRBJ2-7, the V gene TRBV7-9; D remains ambiguous. Germline V CDR1 and CDR2: SEHNR, FQNEAQ (reference sequence). Trimming pared 3 bases from V and 3 bases from J, leaving 18 bases between. This CDR3 region has 16 residues. CDR3 nucleotides: TGTGCCAGCAGCTTGGGAATGGGCAGGTCGCTCTACGAGCAGTACTTC. Its protein product is CASSLGMGRSLYEQYF.

The chain joins TRBV4-1 to TRBJ1-1, with 10 bases fitting TRBD1. This CDR3 region has 18 residues. Germline CDR1 reads MGHRA; CDR2 reads YSYEKL. V lost 1 base, J lost 0 bases, and 8 bases stayed unmatched. CDR3 nucleotides: TGCGCCAGCAGCCAAGCTATAGGGACAGGGGTGATGAACACTGAAGCTTTCTTT. Its protein product is CASSQAIGTGVMNTEAFF.

The chain has TRBV19 and TRBJ2-1, with 8 bases identical to TRBD2. The V gene's germline CDR1 is LNHDA and CDR2 SQIVND (reference sequence). The junction had 7 bases not matched to a gene; V was cut back by 1 base and J by 5 bases. This CDR3 has 16 amino acids. CDR3 in amino acids: CASSIASRGGNNEQFF. CDR3 sequence (DNA): TGTGCCAGTAGTATAGCGTCCCGCGGGGGGAACAATGAGCAGTTCTTC. Supplemented by reference TRBV19 and TRBJ2-1, the full variable domain reads DGGITQSPKYLFRKEGQNVTLSCEQNLNHDAMYWYRQDPGQGLRLIYYSQIVNDFQKGDIAEGYSVSREKKESFPLTVTSAQKNPTAFYLCASSIASRGGNNEQFFGPGTRLTVL.

This clonotype appeared a few times. This CDR3 reads CASSYNTNNEQFF. In DNA, the CDR3 is TGTGCCAGCAGTTACAACACCAACAATGAGCAGTTCTTC. The rearrangement links TRBV6-5 to TRBJ2-1; unclear D gene. This CDR3 is built from 13 residues. Germline V lookup: CDR1 MNHEY, CDR2 SVGAGI. The V and J ends lost 2 bases and 5 bases respectively, with 7 bases between them.

The rearrangement uses TRBV7-2 and TRBJ2-7, with a possible D match to TRBD2 (7 bases). The V end was cut by 1 base, the J end by 3 bases, with 10 bases between. The CDR3 has 14 residues. Germline lookup yields CDR1 SGHTA and CDR2 FQGNSA. Here the CDR3 reads CASSLGGGGYEQYV. For the CDR3, the DNA is TGTGCCAGCAGCTTAGGGGGGGGCGGCTACGAGCAGTACGTC.

V gene TRBV3-1 combines with J gene TRBJ1-4; D is possibly TRBD1 (6 bases). Trimming took 0 bases from V and 0 from J, leaving 8 bases between them. Germline values: CDR1 LGHDT, CDR2 YNNKEL (reference sequence). The CDR3 is 16 residues long. CDR3 amino acids: CASSQEGGTTNEKLFF. CDR3 bases: TGTGCCAGCAGCCAAGAGGGGGGCACAACTAATGAAAAACTGTTTTTT. Full variable domain (outside the CDR3, taken from reference TRBV3-1 and TRBJ1-4): DTAVSQTPKYLVTQMGNDKSIKCEQNLGHDTMYWYKQDSKKFLKIMFSYNNKELIINETVPNRFSPKSPDKAHLNLHINSLELGDSAVYFCASSQEGGTTNEKLFFGSGTQLSVL.

The chain has TRBV7-2 and TRBJ2-6, with a weak D call TRBD2 (6 bases). Trimming took 4 bases from V and 4 from J, leaving 20 bases between them. CDR3 length: 18 residues. The V gene's germline CDR1 is SGHTA and CDR2 FQGNSA. CDR3 protein: CASSYRQTLGGGANVLTF. The CDR3 DNA follows: TGTGCCAGCAGCTATCGACAGACTTTGGGGGGAGGGGCCAACGTCCTGACTTTC.

This clonotype came up a few times. The chain uses TRBV6-1 and TRBJ1-6; a weak D match, TRBD1 (6 bases). Germline V gene data show CDR1 as MNHNS and CDR2 as SASEGT. Deletions cut 5 bases from V and 5 bases from J, with 13 bases between. The CDR3 is 15 amino acids. CDR3 sequence (DNA): TGTGCCAGCAGTCGCGCGGGGGGCGATAATTCACCCCTCCACTTT. Protein sequence: CASSRAGGDNSPLHF.

The chain has TRBV4-2 and TRBJ2-1; TRBD2 might be the D (5 bases). CDR3 length: 16 amino acids. Between the trimmed V and J ends, which lost 0 bases and 14 bases, there was a span of 23 bases. The germline CDR1 and CDR2 sequences are LGHNA and YNFKEQ. Here the CDR3 DNA reads TGTGCCAGCAGCCAAGATCTTTTGGGCGGGTGGGGAGCAGAGTTCTTC. Its translation is CASSQDLLGGWGAEFF.

This CDR3 reads CASSPTPPRSHTEAFF. The CDR3 nucleotides read TGTGCCAGCAGTCCTACCCCCCCCAGGTCGCACACTGAAGCTTTCTTT. The chain has TRBV28 and TRBJ1-1; the D is unclear. Germline values: CDR1 MDHEN, CDR2 SYDVKM. Trimming stripped 5 bases from V and 3 bases from J, with 19 bases between. The CDR3 runs to 16 residues.

V gene TRBV9 combines with J gene TRBJ2-5; 10 bases map to TRBD2. After removal of 5 bases from V and 1 base from J, the junction contained 5 bases not matched to a gene. The CDR3 loop spans 15 amino acids. Per the germline V gene, CDR1 is SGDLS and CDR2 is YYNGEE. CDR3 DNA sequence: TGTGCCAGCAGTGAAGCGGGAGGGCCCCAAGAGACCCAGTACTTC. Translated, it gives CASSEAGGPQETQYF.

The rearrangement uses TRBV11-2 and TRBJ1-3; 8 bases align to TRBD1. Trimming at V came to 4 bases and at J to 0 bases, leaving 2 bases not matched to a gene. The CDR3 spans 15 residues. Germline CDR1 reads SGHAT; CDR2 reads FQNNGV. CDR3 in amino acids: CASSSTGGSGNTIYF. The CDR3 bases are TGTGCCAGCAGCTCTACAGGGGGCTCTGGAAACACCATATATTTT.

This clonotype was seen a handful of times. The chain is built from TRBV2 and TRBJ1-4, with TRBD1 as a possible D gene (5 bases). Germline CDR1 is SNHLY and CDR2 is FYNNEI. This CDR3 has 13 amino acids. V was shortened by 8 bases and J by 5 bases, with 12 bases between the two germline ends. CDR3 amino acids: CASWGEGNEKLFF. CDR3 in DNA: TGTGCCAGCTGGGGAGAGGGGAATGAAAAACTGTTTTTT.

The chain combines TRBV4-2 with TRBJ1-1, with a possible D match to TRBD1 (6 bases). The CDR3 contains 13 residues. In germline, CDR1 is LGHNA, CDR2 YNFKEQ. Between the trimmed V and J ends, which lost 3 bases and 3 bases, there was a span of 8 bases. The CDR3 sequence: CASSQTGYTEAFF. In DNA, the CDR3 is TGTGCCAGCAGCCAGACAGGCTACACTGAAGCTTTCTTT.

J is TRBJ1-1 and V is TRBV12-3 or TRBV12-4; no clear D gene. Trimming shortened V by 2 bases and J by 5 bases, and 9 bases separated the two germline ends. There are 13 residues in the CDR3. CDR3 bases: TGTGCCAGCAGTTTATCATGGGGAACTGAAGCTTTCTTT. Residues: CASSLSWGTEAFF.

The V and J genes are TRBV7-6 and TRBJ1-1, with D perhaps TRBD1 (6 bases). The CDR3 is 15 amino acids. Trimming removed 4 bases at V and 3 bases at J, with 15 bases between. Germline loops: CDR1 SGHVS, CDR2 FNYEAQ. As DNA, the CDR3 is TGTGCCAGCAGCTCCTACAGGGATGAGGACACTGAAGCTTTCTTT. This encodes CASSSYRDEDTEAFF.

J is TRBJ2-2 and V is TRBV24-1, with D perhaps TRBD1 or TRBD2 (5 bases each). Germline assignment: CDR1 KGHDR and CDR2 SFDVKD. The CDR3 covers 17 residues. Trimming took 3 bases from V and 2 from J, leaving 15 bases between them. DNA of the CDR3: TGTGCCACCAGTGATCCGGGGACGGTTACTAACACCGGGGAGCTGTTTTTT. Translation gives CATSDPGTVTNTGELFF.

The rearrangement uses TRBV11-3 and TRBJ1-1; D is unclear. This CDR3 spans 12 amino acids. With 8 bases removed from V and 8 bases from J, the gap between germline ends came to 15 bases. CDR1 is SGHNT and CDR2 is YENEEA in the germline V gene. CDR3 residues: CASSHRAGEAFF. Written as DNA, the CDR3 is TGTGCCAGCTCCCACCGGGCTGGGGAAGCTTTCTTT.

CDR3 nucleotide sequence: TGTGCCGCAGCGACTAGCGGGATTTACAATGAGCAGTTCTTC. Its protein is CAAATSGIYNEQFF. The chain recombines TRBV7-9 with TRBJ2-1; 11 positions agree with TRBD2. Germline V gives CDR1 SEHNR, CDR2 FQNEAQ (reference sequence). The CDR3 runs 14 residues. V lost 11 bases to trimming and J lost 4 bases; unmatched junction nucleotides: 7.

The V gene is TRBV6-2 or TRBV6-3, the J gene TRBJ2-3, with D hard to call. With 6 bases removed from V and 4 bases from J, the gap between germline ends came to 11 bases. The germline CDR1 and CDR2 sequences are MNHEY and SVGEGT. CDR3 length: 13 residues. The CDR3 region is CASSLWQADTQYF. The CDR3 DNA follows: TGTGCCAGCAGCCTCTGGCAGGCAGATACGCAGTATTTT.

CDR3 bases: TGCGCCAGCAGTAGCCAGAGCCTAGGCTCCTACAATGAGCAGTTCTTC. Its translation: CASSSQSLGSYNEQFF. The chain recombines TRBV4-1 with TRBJ2-1; no clear D. The length of the CDR3 is 16 residues. Deletions cut 6 bases from V and 0 bases from J, with 15 bases between. Germline values: CDR1 MGHRA, CDR2 YSYEKL.

The chain recombines TRBV2 with TRBJ2-1; 7 bases line up with TRBD1. The germline V gene has CDR1 SNHLY and CDR2 FYNNEI. Trimming removed 5 bases from V and 2 bases from J; junction bases left unmatched: 9. The CDR3 length is 16 residues. CDR3 DNA: TGTGCCAGCAGTTTTGGGCAGGGGGAAGCCTACAATGAGCAGTTCTTC. This encodes CASSFGQGEAYNEQFF.

The gene calls are TRBV7-9 and TRBJ2-2; D gene uncertain. The CDR3 is 13 residues long. V lost 5 bases, J lost 8 bases, and 12 bases lay in between. Germline CDR1 reads SEHNR; CDR2 reads FQNEAQ (reference sequence). The CDR3: CASSQDESGELFF. The CDR3 DNA reads as TGTGCCAGCAGCCAGGACGAATCGGGGGAGCTGTTTTTT.

This chain's CDR3 is CASSSSERGDYEQYF. CDR3 bases: TGTGCCAGCAGCTCCTCCGAGAGGGGAGACTACGAGCAGTACTTC. The J gene is TRBJ2-7, the V gene TRBV13; D is perhaps TRBD1 or TRBD2 (5 bases each). From germline, CDR1 is PRHDT and CDR2 FYEKMQ (reference sequence). The V gene lost 4 bases and the J gene lost 3 bases, with 16 bases spanning the gap. The CDR3 has 15 amino acids. The complete variable domain, with remaining parts taken from reference TRBV13 and TRBJ2-7, reads AAGVIQSPRHLIKEKRETATLKCYPIPRHDTVYWYQQGPGQDPQFLISFYEKMQSDKGSIPDRFSAQQFSDYHSELNMSSLELGDSALYFCASSSSERGDYEQYFGPGTRLTVT.